This T cell receptor (beta chain) was sequenced in a study of CD8 T cell repertoires and HIV-1 epitope variants. The CDR3 runs 14 residues. Trimming cost V 6 bases and J 1 base, with 12 bases left between them. In germline, CDR1 is MDHEN, CDR2 SYDVKM. Note on this clone: Its antigen is unknown.

The data were produced by immunoSEQ multiplex PCR, yet TCRdb's version contains in-frame clones alone and is incomplete. Of 5,500 to 7,000 clones listed, about three quarters are singletons. The sequenced material came from cultured CD8+ T cells derived from PBMCs. J is TRBJ1-1 and V is TRBV28; D gene unclear. This receptor was taken from a male donor with HIV. For the CDR3, the DNA is TGTGCCAGCAGGCCCCCCCTCCAGAACACTGAAGCTTTCTTT. Its translation is CASRPPLQNTEAFF.